The source of this T cell receptor (beta chain) is a study of T cell responses to AZD1222 COVID-19 vaccine (dated by TCRdb to the early 2020s). For context, the study as a whole: AZD1222 recipients with second doses at about 4 weeks or about 12 weeks were pooled, because spike-specific TCR depth and breadth did not differ between schedules. A total of 233 trial participants underwent TCR sequencing, of whom 207 had received two doses of AZD1222 and approximately 25 had received two doses of the MenACWY control vaccine. Enrollment into the trials was organized by age into subgroups of 18-55, 56-69 and 70-plus years, and those subgroups contained about 150, 27 and 61 TCR-sequenced participants, respectively. On the study overall, not on this receptor specifically: After two AZD1222 doses, both the breadth and the depth of spike-specific TCRs were significantly higher than at day 0 and than in MenACWY recipients. No day 14 peak-response samples were available, so repertoires were characterized only after the peak T cell response. Epitopes outside the regions mutated in the B.1.351 and B.1.1.7 variants were reportedly recognized by nearly half of the unique spike-specific TCRs. CD4 TCRs associated with the vaccine covered the entire spike protein, and the dominant responses were in regions 160-218 and 743-854. Conclusions about previously exposed vaccinees were limited because only six AZD1222 recipients were SARS-CoV-2 seropositive at baseline. In the small 56-69-year group, the increase in depth fell short of significance, most likely because of low power. Most participants were white British and females outnumbered males, and the authors suggested that clonal diversity may have been underestimated.

The CDR3 regions of human TCRbeta chains were analyzed by immunosequencing. Per the authors' processing: TCRs in the repertoires were matched against a reference library of SARS-CoV-2-specific TCRs that had been generated with the MIRA antigen-specificity platform. Breadth was defined as the fraction of unique TCRs that were SARS-CoV-2-associated. Depth was defined as the fraction of total T cells that were SARS-CoV-2-associated. Using the MIRA data, each spike-specific TCR was assigned both to the spike region to which the TCR was reactive and to a CD4 or CD8 class. Log10-transformed breadth and depth values were compared by one-way ANOVA with Sidak's multiple comparisons tests. TCRdb provides this immuneACCESS table in a form limited to in-frame rearrangements. Some clones are lacking; in checked studies, under half of them reflect an unresolved V gene, and why the rest are absent is not known. V, J and clone size derive from that table, while D and trimming were established from the DNA sequence. This sample has roughly 82,000 clones in its table, and about 85% of those were observed once. The ten largest clonotypes hold approximately 13% of the sample.

The junction shows trimming of 4 bases on V and 11 bases on J, plus 17 bases between the germline ends. CDR1 and CDR2 (LNHDA, SQIVND) derive from the germline V gene (reference sequence). Including the terminal cysteine and phenylalanine, the CDR3 comprises 13 residues. Solely the CDR3 DNA is kept, with 39 bases framed from the first base. Explained via the paper, the time point label denotes: baseline before first vaccination. Vaccinee samples were obtained from the UK trials COV001 and COV002, which included a single-blind randomized controlled phase 2/3 trial of AZD1222 (ChAdOx1 nCoV-19) in healthy adults. For TCRbeta chain sequencing, PBMC samples were collected from trial participants at day 0 and at day 28 after the second dose. Concerning this clone: What this receptor recognizes is not known. Base quality data are lacking; no much larger clone is found one base away.

This chain is built from TRBV19 and TRBJ1-1; the D gene is not confidently resolved. Here the sequenced sample was peripheral blood, taken on day 0 of AZD1222 vaccination. The receptor comes from an adult in good health. The base sequence is TGTGCCAGTAGTAACGTCTGGCCCCGGGAGGCTTTCTTT. Its translation reads: CASSNVWPREAFF.